This entry lists 11 T cell receptor beta chains sequenced from one sample in a study of blood T cell repertoires in COVID-19. Sequenced by immunoSEQ multiplex PCR; TCRdb stores in-frame clones only, minus some. This sample carries around 56,000 clones, around 67% of them seen once, and the ten largest clones take approximately 15%. The material sequenced was peripheral blood. These receptors originate from an older woman with acute or convalescent COVID-19.

The chain carries TRBV5-1 and TRBJ1-1, with D tentatively TRBD1 (5 bases). Trimming removed 4 bases from V and 4 bases from J, with 14 bases in between. There are 14 residues in the CDR3. Germline CDR1 is SGHRS and CDR2 is YFSETQ. Written as DNA, the CDR3 is TGCGCCAGCAGCCTCCAGGGTCAAGGCACTGAAGCTTTCTTT. The encoded protein is CASSLQGQGTEAFF.

The chain has TRBV2 and TRBJ1-1, with D possibly being TRBD1 (6 bases). Trimming stripped 8 bases from V and 3 bases from J, with 19 bases between. The V gene's germline CDR1 is SNHLY and CDR2 FYNNEI. The CDR3 consists of 15 residues. Here the CDR3 reads CASFGGLLEDTEAFF. In DNA form, the CDR3 reads TGTGCCAGCTTCGGGGGGCTACTTGAGGACACTGAAGCTTTCTTT. The full variable domain, in which reference TRBV2 and TRBJ1-1 provide the parts outside the CDR3, is EPEVTQTPSHQVTQMGQEVILRCVPISNHLYFYWYRQILGQKVEFLVSFYNNEISEKSEIFDDQFSVERPDGSNFTLKIRSTKLEDSAMYFCASFGGLLEDTEAFFGQGTRLTVV.

In this sample, this clone turned up a few times. V gene TRBV30 combines with J gene TRBJ1-5, with 9 bases matching TRBD1. Germline values: CDR1 GTSNPN, CDR2 SVGIG (reference sequence). V dropped 2 bases and J dropped 7; count of bases not matched to a gene: 6. The CDR3 runs to 14 residues. The CDR3 DNA follows: TGTGCCTGGAGTAAGACAGGGGGTAACCAGCCCCAGCATTTT. It translates to CAWSKTGGNQPQHF.

The chain combines TRBV29-1 with TRBJ2-6, with 7 bases matching TRBD1. Germline loops: CDR1 SQVTM, CDR2 ANQGSEA. J was trimmed by 2 bases and V by 6 bases; bases with no gene match: 10. The CDR3 is made up of 16 amino acids. The CDR3 sequence: CSVPTGISAGANVLTF. CDR3 DNA: TGCAGCGTCCCGACAGGGATCAGCGCTGGGGCCAACGTCCTGACTTTC.

The genes are TRBV6-5 and TRBJ2-2, with D possibly matching TRBD1 (6 bases). The CDR3 is 14 amino acids. V was cut by 3 bases and J by 6 bases, with 11 bases left in between. CDR1 is MNHEY, CDR2 SVGAGI, per germline. The CDR3, as DNA: TGTGCCAGCAGTTATGGCAGGGGCGCCGGGGAGCTGTTTTTT. Protein sequence: CASSYGRGAGELFF.

This clone was seen a single time. The V gene is TRBV7-2, the J gene TRBJ2-7; the D is unclear. Trimming took off 5 bases at V and 0 bases at J, with 17 bases between the two ends. Germline CDR1 is SGHTA and CDR2 is FQGNSA. The CDR3 runs to 16 residues. CDR3 region: CASSLGGGKSSYEQYF. In DNA form, the CDR3 reads TGTGCCAGCAGCCTAGGCGGCGGCAAAAGCTCCTACGAGCAGTACTTC. Variable domain in full (rest from reference TRBV7-2 and TRBJ2-7): GAGVSQSPSNKVTEKGKDVELRCDPISGHTALYWYRQSLGQGLEFLIYFQGNSAPDKSGLPSDRFSAERTGGSVSTLTIQRTQQEDSAVYLCASSLGGGKSSYEQYFGPGTRLTVT.

This rearrangement joins TRBV7-9 to TRBJ1-3; 7 positions match TRBD1. Germline assignment: CDR1 SEHNR and CDR2 FQNEAQ (reference sequence). The CDR3 consists of 15 residues. V dropped 5 bases and J dropped 0; count of bases not matched to a gene: 4. In DNA, the CDR3 is TGTGCCAGCAGCCATACAGGGGACTCTGGAAACACCATATATTTT. It encodes CASSHTGDSGNTIYF.

The rearrangement joins TRBV6-5 to TRBJ1-6; D gene uncertain. In germline, CDR1 is MNHEY, CDR2 SVGAGI. Trimming pared 2 bases from V and 10 bases from J, leaving 12 bases between. The CDR3 has 14 amino acids. The CDR3 bases are TGTGCCAGCAGTTACGCCCTTCTGGGCTCACCCCTCCACTTT. Its protein product is CASSYALLGSPLHF.

This clone has only one observation. The chain recombines TRBV6-2 or TRBV6-3 with TRBJ2-1; no reliable D call. From germline, CDR1 is MNHEY and CDR2 SVGEGT. The V gene lost 0 bases and the J gene lost 7 bases, with 10 bases spanning the gap. The CDR3 runs 14 residues. The CDR3 here is CASSYSQAWNEQFF. The CDR3 DNA sequence: TGTGCCAGCAGTTACTCGCAGGCTTGGAATGAGCAGTTCTTC.

The chain uses TRBV11-2 and TRBJ2-7, with TRBD1 matching 9 bases. Germline V gives CDR1 SGHAT, CDR2 FQNNGV. The trim removed 1 base at V and 3 bases at J, leaving 1 base unmatched. This CDR3 spans 14 amino acids. CDR3 region: CASSLGTGVYEQYF. The CDR3 DNA is TGTGCCAGCAGCTTAGGGACAGGGGTCTACGAGCAGTACTTC.

This clone is a singleton in its sample. This chain connects TRBV10-3 to TRBJ2-5; 7 positions match TRBD2. The CDR3 length is 13 residues. Germline loops: CDR1 ENHRY, CDR2 SYGVKD. The CDR3 sequence is CACRGTGGETQYF. As DNA, the CDR3 is TGTGCATGCCGGGGCACGGGGGGAGAGACCCAGTACTTC.